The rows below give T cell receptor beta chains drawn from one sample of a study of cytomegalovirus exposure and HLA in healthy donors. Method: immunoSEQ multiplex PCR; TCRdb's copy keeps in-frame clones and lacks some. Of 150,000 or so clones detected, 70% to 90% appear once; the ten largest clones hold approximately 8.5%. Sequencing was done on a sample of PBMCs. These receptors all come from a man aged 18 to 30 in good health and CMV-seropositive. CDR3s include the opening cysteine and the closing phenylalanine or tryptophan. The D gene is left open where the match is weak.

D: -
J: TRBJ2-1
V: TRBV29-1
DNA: TGCAGCGTTGTGGGCGGGTCCTACAATGAGCAGTTCTTC
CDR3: CSVVGGSYNEQFF

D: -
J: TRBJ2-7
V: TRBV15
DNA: TGTGCCACCAGCAGAGGGACTACCGTCTACGAGCAGTACTTC
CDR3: CATSRGTTVYEQYF

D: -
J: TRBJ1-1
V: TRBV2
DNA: TGTGCCAGCAGGGTATGGGAGGGAGCGAACACTGAAGCTTTCTTT
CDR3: CASRVWEGANTEAFF

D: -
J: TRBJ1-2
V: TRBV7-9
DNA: TGTGCCAGCAGCTTAGTACCTACACAGTCGCTCGGCTCCTATGGCTACACCTTC
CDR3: CASSLVPTQSLGSYGYTF

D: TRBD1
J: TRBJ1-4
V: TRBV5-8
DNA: TGTGCCAGCAGCCGGACAGGGGTCACAACTAATGAAAAACTGTTTTTT
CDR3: CASSRTGVTTNEKLFF

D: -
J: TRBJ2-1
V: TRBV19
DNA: TGTGCCAGTAGTATGACTAGGTACAATGAGCAGTTCTTC
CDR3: CASSMTRYNEQFF

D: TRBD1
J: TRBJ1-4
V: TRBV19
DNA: TGTGCCAGTAGAAAAGAATGGCAGGGGGGAACCTCTGCAACTAATGAAAAACTGTTTTTT
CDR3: CASRKEWQGGTSATNEKLFF

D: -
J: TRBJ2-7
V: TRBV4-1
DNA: TGCGCCAGCAGACCGAGCCGGGTGAGCTCCTACGAGCAGTACTTC
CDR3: CASRPSRVSSYEQYF

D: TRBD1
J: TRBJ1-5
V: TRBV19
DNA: TGTGCCAGTAGTGCGGGACAGCGAAATCAGCCCCAGCATTTT
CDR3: CASSAGQRNQPQHF

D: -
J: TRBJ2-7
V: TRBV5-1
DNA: TGCGCCAGCAGCTTGGGACAGGGAGGAGACGAGCAGTACTTC
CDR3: CASSLGQGGDEQYF

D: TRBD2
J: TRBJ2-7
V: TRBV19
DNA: TGTGCCAGTAGTACTAGCGGGGCCTCGGGGGAGCAGTACTTC
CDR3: CASSTSGASGEQYF

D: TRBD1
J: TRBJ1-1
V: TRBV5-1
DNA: TGCGCCAGCAGCTCGGTACCGGGACAGCCTACTGAAGCTTTCTTT
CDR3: CASSSVPGQPTEAFF

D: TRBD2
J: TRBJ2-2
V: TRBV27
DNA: TGTGCCAGCAGTAAGACTAGCGGGGCCACCGGGGAGCTGTTTTTT
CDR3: CASSKTSGATGELFF

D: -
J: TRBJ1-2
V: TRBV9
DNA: TGTGCCAGCAGCGGCGGGGCAGGGCTAAGTTATGGCTACACCTTC
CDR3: CASSGGAGLSYGYTF